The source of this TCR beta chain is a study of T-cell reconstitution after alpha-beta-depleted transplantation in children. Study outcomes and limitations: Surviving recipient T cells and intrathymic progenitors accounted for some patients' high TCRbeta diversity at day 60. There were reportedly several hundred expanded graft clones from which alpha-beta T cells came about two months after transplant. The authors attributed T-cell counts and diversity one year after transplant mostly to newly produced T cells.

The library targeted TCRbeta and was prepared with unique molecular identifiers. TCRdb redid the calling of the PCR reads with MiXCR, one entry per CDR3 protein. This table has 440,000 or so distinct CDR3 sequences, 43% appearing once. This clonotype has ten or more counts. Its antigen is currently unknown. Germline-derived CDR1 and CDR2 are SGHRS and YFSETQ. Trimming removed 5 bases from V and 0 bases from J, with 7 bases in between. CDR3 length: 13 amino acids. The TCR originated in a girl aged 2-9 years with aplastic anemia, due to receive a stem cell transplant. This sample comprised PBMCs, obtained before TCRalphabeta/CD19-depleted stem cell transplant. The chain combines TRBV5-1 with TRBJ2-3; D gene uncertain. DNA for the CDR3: TGCGCCAGCAGGCAGCTAAGCACAGATACGCAGTATTTT. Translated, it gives CASRQLSTDTQYF.